This T cell receptor beta chain stems from a study of T-cell memory formation after mild COVID-19 (dated by TCRdb to the early 2020s). With regard to the full study: TCR sequence clusters from the two donors were largely donor specific. In a couple of donors, T-cell clones that expanded and contracted after mild COVID-19 were tracked by sequencing TCRalpha and TCRbeta repertoires over time. The cohort comprised two young, previously healthy adult volunteers, one female and one male. Results the study describes overall, beyond this receptor: SARS-CoV-2 specificity of the second-wave clones peaking on day 37 was not confirmed. Contracting CD4+ clones were located mainly in the CM and EM memory subsets, whereas CD8+ clones were found to be enriched in EMRA. Some responding clones were detected in pre-infection memory, which suggested that pre-existing cross-reactive memory T cells had joined the SARS-CoV-2 response. Balanced CD4/CD8 phenotypes were observed for clones contracting from day 15 to 85, whereas a bias towards CD4+ was observed for a second wave of clones expanding from day 15 to 37. The study included only a couple of mild cases, and larger cohorts that include severe cases with pre-infection samples were judged to be necessary.

PBMCs were isolated by Ficoll-Paque density gradient centrifugation. This clonotype occurred a few times. Its cognate antigen has yet to be identified. No quality values exist for individual bases; no much larger clone is one base distant. The sequencing machine was an Illumina NovaSeq 6000. TCRalpha and TCRbeta cDNA libraries were constructed by 5'RACE with constant-segment primers, with sample barcodes and unique molecular identifiers being introduced. RNA was extracted from every sample with Trizol reagent. Amplification of the libraries took two PCR steps, and the second step added a second sample barcode plus Illumina TruSeq adapters. Libraries were sequenced on an Illumina NovaSeq with 2 x 150 bp paired-end reads. On the study's bioinformatics: With migec v1.2.7, reads were demultiplexed and then collapsed into UMI-guided consensus sequences. Using mixcr v2.1.11, the UMI consensuses were aligned to TRA and TRB V and J templates and assembled into clonotypes. A clonotype was counted as expanded or contracted only if both edgeR and NoisET called the change significant, with noise models trained on biological replicates. For edgeR calls, the thresholds were a false discovery rate-adjusted p below 0.01 and a log2 fold-change of 1. As an exploratory analysis of dynamics, PCA with hierarchical clustering was applied to max-normalized trajectories of the 1000 most abundant clonotypes. The CD4 or CD8 phenotype of responding clones was assigned using the separately sequenced CD4+ and CD8+ repertoires. The public reads were run again by TCRdb, first through fastp at Q25 and then through MiXCR, and only productive beta chains were kept. Entries are consolidated by CDR3 protein sequence, retaining the most common genes and DNA. The V and J calls follow TCRdb's processing rather than the paper's. The sample contains roughly 500,000 distinct CDR3 sequences, roughly 22% of them found a single time. Roughly an eighth of the sample is taken by the ten largest.

Via the germline V gene (reference sequence), CDR1 is LNHDA and CDR2 SQIVND. V loses 3 bases, J loses 0 bases, and the germline ends lie 9 bases apart. The CDR3 starts with the cysteine, ends with the phenylalanine, and has 15 residues. Of all the DNA, just the CDR3 is kept, 45 bases in frame from base 1. Material for sequencing was PBMCs or a T cell subset sorted from them (not recorded which). The TCR sequence derives from an adult woman who had mild COVID-19 (a few samples of this study predate the infection). The sample titles of this study are shuffled in the database, so cell type and time point are left out; the donor was told from shared clones. The chain couples TRBV19 to TRBJ1-5; no D gene can be assigned with confidence. The DNA reads TGTGCCAGTAGTATTGTTGTTCATAGCAATCAGCCCCAGCATTTT. Its translation is CASSIVVHSNQPQHF.